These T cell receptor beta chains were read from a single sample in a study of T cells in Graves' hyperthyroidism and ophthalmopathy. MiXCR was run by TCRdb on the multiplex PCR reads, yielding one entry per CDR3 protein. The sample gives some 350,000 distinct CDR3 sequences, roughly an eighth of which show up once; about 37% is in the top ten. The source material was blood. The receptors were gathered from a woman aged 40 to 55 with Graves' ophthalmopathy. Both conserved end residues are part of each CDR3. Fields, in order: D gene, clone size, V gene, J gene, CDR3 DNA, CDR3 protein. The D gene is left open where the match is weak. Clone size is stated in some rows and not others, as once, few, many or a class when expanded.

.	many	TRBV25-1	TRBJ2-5	TGTGCCAGCAGTGAGGTCTTACTTGGGACCCAGTACTTC	CASSEVLLGTQYF
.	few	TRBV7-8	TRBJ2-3	TGTGCCAGCAGCTTATTGGGGGCGCGCACAGATACGCAGTATTTT	CASSLLGARTDTQYF
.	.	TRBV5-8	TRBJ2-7	TGTGCCAGCAGCTTAGGTCCGTACTACGAGCAGTACTTC	CASSLGPYYEQYF
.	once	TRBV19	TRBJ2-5	TGTGCCAGTAGTATGGCGGGGGCCAACTTGGAGACCCAGTACTTC	CASSMAGANLETQYF
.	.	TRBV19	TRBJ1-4	TGTGCCAGTAGTATAACGCGCGGGTCAGGTGAAAAACTGTTTTTT	CASSITRGSGEKLFF
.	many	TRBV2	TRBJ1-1	TGTGCCAGCAGTGAATCCAGATCCCACGAAGCTTTCTTT	CASSESRSHEAFF
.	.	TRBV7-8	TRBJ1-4	TGTGCCAGCAGCTTCCCCGGGGTCGGAGAGGAAAAACTGTTTTTT	CASSFPGVGEEKLFF
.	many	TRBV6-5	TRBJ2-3	TGTGCCAGCAGTTACTCGGGAGTAAGTGCAGATACGCAGTATTTT	CASSYSGVSADTQYF
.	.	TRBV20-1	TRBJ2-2	TGCAGTGCTAGAGTCGAGTTCGTTGGGGAGCTGTTTTTT	CSARVEFVGELFF
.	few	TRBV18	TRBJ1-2	TGTGCCAGCTCACCACGGACCAAGACGGAGAACTATGGCTACACCTTC	CASSPRTKTENYGYTF
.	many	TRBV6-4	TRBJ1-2	TGTGCCAGCAGTGACTCCTGGAAAGACTATGGCTACACCTTC	CASSDSWKDYGYTF
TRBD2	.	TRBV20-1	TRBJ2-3	TGCAGTGCTTCATTAGCGGGGGGGTCATACACAGATACGCAGTATTTT	CSASLAGGSYTDTQYF
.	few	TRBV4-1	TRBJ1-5	TGCGCCAGCAGCCCCAAGGGGAAGGGTCAGCCCCAGCATTTT	CASSPKGKGQPQHF
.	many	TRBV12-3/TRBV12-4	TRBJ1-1	TGTGCCAGCAGGGGCCTGGACACTGAAGCTTTCTTT	CASRGLDTEAFF
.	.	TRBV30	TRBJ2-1	TGTGCCTGGAGGGTGGAAAATGAGCAGTTCTTC	CAWRVENEQFF
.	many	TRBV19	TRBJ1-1	TGTGCCAGTAGTCCGCCCACGGACATTCGCAACACTGAAGCTTTCTTT	CASSPPTDIRNTEAFF
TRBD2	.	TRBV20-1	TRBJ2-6	TGCAGTGCTAGAGACCAACTAGCGGGGGGGCTTGGGGCCAACGTCCTGACTTTC	CSARDQLAGGLGANVLTF
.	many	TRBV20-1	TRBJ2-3	TGCAGTGCTAGACCCCGTTGGGATCGGCCGGAGGGCACAGATACGCAGTATTTT	CSARPRWDRPEGTDTQYF
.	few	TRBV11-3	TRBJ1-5	TGTGCCAGCAGCTTAGGAGATGGGACCCCCGGGGAGCCCCAGCATTTT	CASSLGDGTPGEPQHF
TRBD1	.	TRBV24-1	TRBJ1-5	TGTGCCACCCGCGCGGGGACAGGGGGCAATCAGCCCCAGCATTTT	CATRAGTGGNQPQHF
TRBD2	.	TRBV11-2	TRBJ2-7	TGTGCCAGCAGCCCCCCCCAGGGCGGGAGGGCTCCCAGCTACGAGCAGTACTTC	CASSPPQGGRAPSYEQYF
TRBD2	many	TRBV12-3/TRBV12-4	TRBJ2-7	TGTGCCAGCAGTTTGGGGACTAGTTGGTACGAGCAGTACTTC	CASSLGTSWYEQYF
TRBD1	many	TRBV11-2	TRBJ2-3	TGTGCCAGCAGCGCCGGACAGGGGGCCTCTATTAAAAGGGATACGCAGTATTTT	CASSAGQGASIKRDTQYF
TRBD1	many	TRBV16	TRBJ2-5	TGTGCCAGCAGCCAGACAGGGGAGACCCAGTACTTC	CASSQTGETQYF
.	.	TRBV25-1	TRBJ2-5	TGTGCCAGCAGTGAATACGAAGTCGAAGGAGTGGGACAGTACTTC	CASSEYEVEGVGQYF
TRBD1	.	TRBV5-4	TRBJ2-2	TGTGCCAGCAGCTTCTGGACAGGGGGCCGGGGGGAGCTGTTTTTT	CASSFWTGGRGELFF
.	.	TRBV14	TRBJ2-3	TGTGCCAGCAGCCAAGGCCATACGCAGTATTTT	CASSQGHTQYF
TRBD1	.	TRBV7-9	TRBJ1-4	TGTGCCAGCAGCCTGACGACAGGGGGGATCGAAAAACTGTTTTTT	CASSLTTGGIEKLFF
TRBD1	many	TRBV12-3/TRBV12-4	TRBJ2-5	TGTGCCAGCAGTCGGGGACAGGGAGGCAAAGAGACCCAGTACTTC	CASSRGQGGKETQYF
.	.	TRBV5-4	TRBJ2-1	TGTGCCAGCAGCTCGTATAACTACAATGAGCAGTTCTTC	CASSSYNYNEQFF
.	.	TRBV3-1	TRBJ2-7	TGTGCCAGCAGCCTTGCCGGGTTCTTTTACGAGCAGTACTTC	CASSLAGFFYEQYF
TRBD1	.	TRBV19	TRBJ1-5	TGTGCCAGTAGTATCGGACAGGTTAGCAATCAGCCCCAGCATTTT	CASSIGQVSNQPQHF
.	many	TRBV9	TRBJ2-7	TGTGCCAGCAGCCCCGGGACACTATACGAGCAGTACTTC	CASSPGTLYEQYF
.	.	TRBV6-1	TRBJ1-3	TGTGCCAGCACCCCCAGCGTCGGGGGAAACACCATATATTTT	CASTPSVGGNTIYF
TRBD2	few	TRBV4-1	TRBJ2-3	TGCGCCAGCAGCCAAGGTGCGGTAGCGGGGGACACAGATACGCAGTATTTT	CASSQGAVAGDTDTQYF
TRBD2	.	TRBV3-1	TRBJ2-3	TGTGCCAGCAGCCAGCGGGGGGTAGATACGCAGTATTTT	CASSQRGVDTQYF
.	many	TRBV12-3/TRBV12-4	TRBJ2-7	TGTGCCAGCAGTTTTGACCGTTTGGTCGAGCAGTACTTC	CASSFDRLVEQYF
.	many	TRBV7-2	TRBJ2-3	TGTGCCAGCAGACCTAATTGGGGGGCTACAGATACGCAGTATTTT	CASRPNWGATDTQYF
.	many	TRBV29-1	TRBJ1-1	TGCAGCGTTCGTGTTTACGGACAGAACACTGAAGCTTTCTTT	CSVRVYGQNTEAFF
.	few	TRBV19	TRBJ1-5	TGTGCCAGTAGTATAAGACGTCAGCCCCAGCATTTT	CASSIRRQPQHF
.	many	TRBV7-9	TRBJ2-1	TGTGCCAGCAGCCGCCACCGAGGGGATCCTACAACTAATGAGCAGTTCTTC	CASSRHRGDPTTNEQFF
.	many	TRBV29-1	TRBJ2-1	TGCAGCGTTCAGAGGAATGAGCAGTTCTTC	CSVQRNEQFF
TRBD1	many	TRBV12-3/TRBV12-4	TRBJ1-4	TGTGCCAGCACCCCGGGACAGGGAAACGAAAAACTGTTTTTT	CASTPGQGNEKLFF
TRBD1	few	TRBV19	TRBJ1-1	TGTGCCAGTAGTAATTTGGACAGGGCCACTGAAGCTTTCTTT	CASSNLDRATEAFF
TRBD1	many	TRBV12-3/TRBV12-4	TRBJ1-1	TGTGCCAACAGTTTGAAGGGACAGGGGGGGCTTAGGAACACTGAAGCTTTCTTT	CANSLKGQGGLRNTEAFF
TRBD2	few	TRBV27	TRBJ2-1	TGTGCCAGCAGTTTAGGGACTAGAGGGGGGAGGGAGCAGTTCTTC	CASSLGTRGGREQFF
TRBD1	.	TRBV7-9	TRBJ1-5	TGTGCCAGCAGCTTATCAGGGGGCGGCCAGCCCCAGCATTTT	CASSLSGGGQPQHF
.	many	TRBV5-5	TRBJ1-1	TGTGCCAGCGTTGGTGCAGGGGAGACTGAAGCTTTCTTT	CASVGAGETEAFF
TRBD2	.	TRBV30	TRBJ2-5	TGTGCCTGGAGCTCCGGGACTAGCGGGTTCGAGACCCAGTACTTC	CAWSSGTSGFETQYF
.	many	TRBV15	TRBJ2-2	TGTGCCACCAGCAGAGTTAGTAACACCGGGGAGCTGTTTTTT	CATSRVSNTGELFF
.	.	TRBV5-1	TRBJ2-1	TGCGCCAGCAGCCTCGGACGGAGAGCCTACAATGAGCAGTTCTTC	CASSLGRRAYNEQFF